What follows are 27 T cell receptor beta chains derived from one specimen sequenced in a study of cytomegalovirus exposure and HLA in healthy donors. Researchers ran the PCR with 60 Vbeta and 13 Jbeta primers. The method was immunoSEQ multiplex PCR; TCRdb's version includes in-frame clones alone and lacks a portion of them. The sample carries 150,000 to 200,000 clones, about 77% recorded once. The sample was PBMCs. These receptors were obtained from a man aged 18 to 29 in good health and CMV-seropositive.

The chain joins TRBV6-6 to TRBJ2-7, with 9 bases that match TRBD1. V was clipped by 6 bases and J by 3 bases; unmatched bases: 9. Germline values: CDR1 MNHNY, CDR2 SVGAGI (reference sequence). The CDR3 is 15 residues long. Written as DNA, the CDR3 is TGTGCCAGCAGCCAAACAGGGGGCCCTATCTACGAGCAGTACTTC. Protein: CASSQTGGPIYEQYF.

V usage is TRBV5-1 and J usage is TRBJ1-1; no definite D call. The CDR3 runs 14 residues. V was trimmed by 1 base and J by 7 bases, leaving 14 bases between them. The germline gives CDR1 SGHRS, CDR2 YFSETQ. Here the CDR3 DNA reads TGCGCCAGCAGCTTGACGTATGGCAGATATGAAGCTTTCTTT. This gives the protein CASSLTYGRYEAFF.

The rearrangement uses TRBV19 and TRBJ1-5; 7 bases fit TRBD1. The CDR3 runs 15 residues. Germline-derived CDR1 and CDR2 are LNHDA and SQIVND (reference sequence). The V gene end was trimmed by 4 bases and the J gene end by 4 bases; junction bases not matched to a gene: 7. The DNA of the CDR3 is TGTGCCAGTAGTACAGTGACAGGGACGAATCAGCCCCAGCATTTT. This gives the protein CASSTVTGTNQPQHF. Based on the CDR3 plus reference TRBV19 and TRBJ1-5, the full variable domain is DGGITQSPKYLFRKEGQNVTLSCEQNLNHDAMYWYRQDPGQGLRLIYYSQIVNDFQKGDIAEGYSVSREKKESFPLTVTSAQKNPTAFYLCASSTVTGTNQPQHFGDGTRLSIL.

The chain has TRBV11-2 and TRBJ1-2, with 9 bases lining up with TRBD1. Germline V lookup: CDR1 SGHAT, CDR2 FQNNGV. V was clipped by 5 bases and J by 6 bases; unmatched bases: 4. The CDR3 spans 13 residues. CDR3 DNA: TGTGCCAGCAGCCCGACAGGGGGGAATGGCTACACCTTC. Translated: CASSPTGGNGYTF.

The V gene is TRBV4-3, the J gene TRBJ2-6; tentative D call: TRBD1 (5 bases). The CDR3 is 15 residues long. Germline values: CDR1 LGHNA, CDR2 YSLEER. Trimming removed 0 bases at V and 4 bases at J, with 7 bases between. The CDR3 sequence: CASSQEGPGANVLTF. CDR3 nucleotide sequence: TGCGCCAGCAGCCAAGAGGGGCCAGGGGCCAACGTCCTGACTTTC.

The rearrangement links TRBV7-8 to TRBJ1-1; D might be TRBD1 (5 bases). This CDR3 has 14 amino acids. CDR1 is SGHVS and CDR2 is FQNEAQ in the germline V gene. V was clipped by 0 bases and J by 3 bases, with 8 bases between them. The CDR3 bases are TGTGCCAGCAGCTTAGCAGACAGATACACTGAAGCTTTCTTT. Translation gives CASSLADRYTEAFF. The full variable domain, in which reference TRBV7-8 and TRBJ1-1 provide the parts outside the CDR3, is GAGVSQSPRYKVAKRGQDVALRCDPISGHVSLFWYQQALGQGPEFLTYFQNEAQLDKSGLPSDRFFAERPEGSVSTLKIQRTQQEDSAVYLCASSLADRYTEAFFGQGTRLTVV.

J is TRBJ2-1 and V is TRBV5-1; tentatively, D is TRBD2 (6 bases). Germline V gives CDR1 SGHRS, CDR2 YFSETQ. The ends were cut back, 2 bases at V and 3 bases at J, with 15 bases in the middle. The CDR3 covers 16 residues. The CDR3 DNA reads TGCGCCAGCAGCTTTGTACACGGGAGCGGCTACAATGAGCAGTTCTTC. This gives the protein CASSFVHGSGYNEQFF.

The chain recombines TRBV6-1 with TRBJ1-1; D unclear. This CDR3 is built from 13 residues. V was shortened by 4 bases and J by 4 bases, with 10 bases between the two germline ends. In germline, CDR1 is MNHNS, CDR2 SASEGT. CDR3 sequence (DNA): TGTGCCAGCAGTGGTGAGGGCAGCACTGAAGCTTTCTTT. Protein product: CASSGEGSTEAFF.

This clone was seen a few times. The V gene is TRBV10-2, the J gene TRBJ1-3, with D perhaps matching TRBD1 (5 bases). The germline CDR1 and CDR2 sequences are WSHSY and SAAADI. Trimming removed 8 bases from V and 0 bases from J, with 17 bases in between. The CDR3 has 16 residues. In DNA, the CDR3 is TGCGCCAGCGGCGAGCGACAGACAAGCTCTGGAAACACCATATATTTT. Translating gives CASGERQTSSGNTIYF.

The CDR3: CASMQSGRTNEQFF. The CDR3 DNA reads as TGTGCCAGTATGCAAAGCGGGAGGACCAATGAGCAGTTCTTC. The chain employs TRBV19 and TRBJ2-1, with 9 bases identical to TRBD2. Germline V gene sequence: CDR1 LNHDA, CDR2 SQIVND (reference sequence). The V and J ends lost 7 bases and 6 bases, in that order; junction bases with no gene match: 7. The CDR3 has 14 amino acids.

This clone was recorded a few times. Written as DNA, the CDR3 is TGTGCCAGCAGCTTAGGGGGCAGGGCTCAGCCCCAGCATTTT. Translated, it gives CASSLGGRAQPQHF. The chain uses TRBV7-9 and TRBJ1-5, with D maybe TRBD1 (5 bases). The CDR3 length is 14 residues. The V and J ends lost 1 base and 6 bases respectively, with 10 bases between them. CDR1 SEHNR and CDR2 FQNEAQ come from the germline V gene (reference sequence).

CDR3 loop: CASTPRGVVGAFF. The CDR3 region has the DNA TGTGCCAGCACCCCTCGGGGGGTGGTGGGAGCTTTCTTT. V usage is TRBV6-6 and J usage is TRBJ1-1; perhaps TRBD1 as D (5 bases). Per the germline V gene, CDR1 is MNHNY and CDR2 is SVGAGI (reference sequence). The CDR3 has 13 residues. Trimming pared 7 bases from V and 10 bases from J, leaving 19 bases between.

Here the CDR3 reads CASSLGRTGATYEQYF. CDR3 coding DNA: TGTGCCAGCAGCTTGGGGAGGACAGGGGCGACCTACGAGCAGTACTTC. This sequence joins TRBV5-4 and TRBJ2-7, with TRBD1 identical over 9 bases. Germline V lookup: CDR1 SGHNT, CDR2 YYREEE (reference sequence). The CDR3 totals 16 residues. The trim removed 0 bases at V and 2 bases at J, leaving 6 bases unmatched.

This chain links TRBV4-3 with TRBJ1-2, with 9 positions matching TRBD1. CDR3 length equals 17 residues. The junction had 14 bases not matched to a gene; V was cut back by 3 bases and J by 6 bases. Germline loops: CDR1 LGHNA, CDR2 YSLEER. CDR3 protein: CASSQDLQGAFRDGYTF. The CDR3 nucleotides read TGCGCCAGCAGCCAGGATTTACAGGGGGCTTTCAGGGATGGCTACACCTTC.

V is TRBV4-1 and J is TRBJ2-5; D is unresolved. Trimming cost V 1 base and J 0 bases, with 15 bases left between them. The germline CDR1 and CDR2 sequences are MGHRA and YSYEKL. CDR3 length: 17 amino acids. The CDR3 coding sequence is TGCGCCAGCAGCCAAGTCCGCCCGACTGTGCACCAAGAGACCCAGTACTTC. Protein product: CASSQVRPTVHQETQYF.

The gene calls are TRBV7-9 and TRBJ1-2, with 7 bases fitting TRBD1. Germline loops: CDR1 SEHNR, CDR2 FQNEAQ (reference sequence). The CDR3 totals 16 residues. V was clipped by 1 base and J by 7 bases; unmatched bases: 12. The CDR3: CASSLGGTDLSSGYTF. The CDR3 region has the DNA TGTGCCAGCAGCTTAGGAGGGACAGACCTGTCCTCTGGCTACACCTTC.

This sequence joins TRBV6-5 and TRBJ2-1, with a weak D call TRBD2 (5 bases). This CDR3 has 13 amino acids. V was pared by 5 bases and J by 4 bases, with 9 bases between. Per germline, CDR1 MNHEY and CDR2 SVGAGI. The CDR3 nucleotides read TGTGCCAGCAGTCGGAGCGGATACAATGAGCAGTTCTTC. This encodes CASSRSGYNEQFF.

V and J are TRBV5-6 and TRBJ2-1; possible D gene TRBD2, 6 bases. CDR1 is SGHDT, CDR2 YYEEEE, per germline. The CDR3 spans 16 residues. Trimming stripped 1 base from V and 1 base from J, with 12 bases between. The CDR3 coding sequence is TGTGCCAGCAGCTTGCCGAGCGGGCCTTCCTACAATGAGCAGTTCTTC. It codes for CASSLPSGPSYNEQFF.

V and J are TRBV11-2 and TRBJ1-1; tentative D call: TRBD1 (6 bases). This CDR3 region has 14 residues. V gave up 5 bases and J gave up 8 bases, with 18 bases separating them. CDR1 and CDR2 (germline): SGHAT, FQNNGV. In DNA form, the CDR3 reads TGTGCCAGCAGCCCCAATTTGGGACAACTAGAAGCTTTCTTT. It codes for CASSPNLGQLEAFF.

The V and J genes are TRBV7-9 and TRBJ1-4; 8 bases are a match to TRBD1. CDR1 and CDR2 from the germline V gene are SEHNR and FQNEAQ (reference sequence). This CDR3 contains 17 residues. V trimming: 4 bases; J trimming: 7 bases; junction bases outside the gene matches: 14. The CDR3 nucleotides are TGTGCCAGCAGCTCTTCCTCGCAGGGGGCTAGGGGTGAAAAACTGTTTTTT. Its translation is CASSSSSQGARGEKLFF.

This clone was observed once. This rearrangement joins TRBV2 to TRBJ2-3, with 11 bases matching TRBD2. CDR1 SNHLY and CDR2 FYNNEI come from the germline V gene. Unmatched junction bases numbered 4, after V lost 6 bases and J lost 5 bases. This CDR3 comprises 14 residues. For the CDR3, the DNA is TGTGCCAGCAGGCGGACTAGCGGGCAAGATACGCAGTATTTT. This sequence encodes CASRRTSGQDTQYF.

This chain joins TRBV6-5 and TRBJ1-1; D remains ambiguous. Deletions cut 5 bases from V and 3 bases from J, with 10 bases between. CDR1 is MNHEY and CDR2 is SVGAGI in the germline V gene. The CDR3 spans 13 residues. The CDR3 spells CASSIQVYTEAFF. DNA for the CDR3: TGTGCCAGCAGTATTCAGGTCTACACTGAAGCTTTCTTT.

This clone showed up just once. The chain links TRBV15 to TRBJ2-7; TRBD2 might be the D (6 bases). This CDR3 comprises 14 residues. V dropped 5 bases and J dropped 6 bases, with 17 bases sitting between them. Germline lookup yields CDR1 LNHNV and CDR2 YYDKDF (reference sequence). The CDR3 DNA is TGTGCCACCAGCGATGGCCTCGGGGGACTCGAGCAGTACTTC. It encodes CATSDGLGGLEQYF.

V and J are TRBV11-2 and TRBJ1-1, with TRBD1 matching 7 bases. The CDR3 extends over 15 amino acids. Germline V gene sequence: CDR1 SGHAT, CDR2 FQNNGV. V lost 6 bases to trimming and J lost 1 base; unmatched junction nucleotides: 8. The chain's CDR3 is CASSAAGGTNTEAFF. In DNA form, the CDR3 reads TGTGCCAGCAGTGCCGCAGGGGGGACGAACACTGAAGCTTTCTTT.

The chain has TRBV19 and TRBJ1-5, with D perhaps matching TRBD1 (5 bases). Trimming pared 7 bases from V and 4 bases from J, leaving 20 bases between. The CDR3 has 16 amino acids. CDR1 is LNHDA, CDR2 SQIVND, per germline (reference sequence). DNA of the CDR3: TGTGCCAGTAAACACTTAGGGCAGGGTGCAAATCAGCCCCAGCATTTT. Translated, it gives CASKHLGQGANQPQHF. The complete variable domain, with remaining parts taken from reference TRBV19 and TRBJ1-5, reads DGGITQSPKYLFRKEGQNVTLSCEQNLNHDAMYWYRQDPGQGLRLIYYSQIVNDFQKGDIAEGYSVSREKKESFPLTVTSAQKNPTAFYLCASKHLGQGANQPQHFGDGTRLSIL.

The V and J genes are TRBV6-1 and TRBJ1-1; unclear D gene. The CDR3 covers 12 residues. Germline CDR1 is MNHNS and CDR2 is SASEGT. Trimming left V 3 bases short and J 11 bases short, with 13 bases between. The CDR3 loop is CASSDEVPGAFF. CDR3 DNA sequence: TGTGCCAGCAGTGATGAGGTCCCGGGGGCTTTCTTT.

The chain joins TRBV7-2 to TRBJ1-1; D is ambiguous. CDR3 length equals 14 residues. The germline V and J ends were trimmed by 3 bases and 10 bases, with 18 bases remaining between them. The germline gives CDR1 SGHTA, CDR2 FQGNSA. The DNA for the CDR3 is TGTGCCAGCAGCTTTTTCGGGGTTCAAGAAAGAGCTTTCTTT. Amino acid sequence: CASSFFGVQERAFF.